This record concerns one TCR beta chain sequence. The antigen is undetermined. The sample holds other DNA sequences that translate to the same CDR3. CDR1 MGHRA and CDR2 YSYEKL come from the germline V gene. V was trimmed by 0 bases and J by 0 bases, leaving 12 bases between them. CDR3 length: 17 amino acids. This sample was taken from a study of cytomegalovirus exposure and HLA in healthy donors. Study-level results: Later analysis identified about 15,000 TCR beta sequences associated with HLA alleles, using a false discovery rate threshold of 0.05. TCR association rates varied by HLA locus in a later analysis, with DRB1 highest and HLA-C lowest. The listing of 150 to 200 TCR beta chains classed them as cytomegalovirus-associated. Researchers reported from a later analysis that most CMV-associated TCR beta chains appeared HLA-restricted.

The PCR had 60 Vbeta and 13 Jbeta primers. The table came from immunoSEQ multiplex PCR; TCRdb's copy has only in-frame clones and leaves some out. The table lists approximately 150,000 clones, 75% to 90% of them singletons. The origin of this receptor is a woman in her 30s in good health and CMV-seronegative. The sequenced sample consisted of PBMCs. The V and J genes are TRBV4-1 and TRBJ2-4; perhaps TRBD2 as D (7 bases). The CDR3 sequence is CASSQDGGGLAKNIQYF. The CDR3 DNA sequence: TGCGCCAGCAGCCAAGATGGGGGGGGCCTAGCCAAAAACATTCAGTACTTC.